The 2 T cell receptor beta chains below all came from one sample that was sequenced in a study of T cell clones after liver transplantation. Using immunoSEQ multiplex PCR, the repertoire was profiled, and TCRdb retains in-frame clones only, with some absent. The table records roughly 55,000 clones, about 81% of them present only once. The sequencing used CD4+ T cells from blood, collected before liver transplant. These receptors were collected from a human donor who received a liver transplant.

The CDR3 nucleotides read TGTGCCAGCAGCAACCTTCAGGGGGAAAGAACTAATGAAAAACTGTTTTTT. It specifies CASSNLQGERTNEKLFF. The chain combines TRBV7-9 with TRBJ1-4; 7 nucleotides align to TRBD1. In germline, CDR1 is SEHNR, CDR2 FQNEAQ (reference sequence). Unmatched junction bases numbered 10, after V lost 5 bases and J lost 1 base. This CDR3 is 17 amino acids long.

This rearrangement joins TRBV10-3 to TRBJ2-7; D might be TRBD2 (5 bases). Germline V gene data show CDR1 as ENHRY and CDR2 as SYGVKD. The germline V and J ends were trimmed by 10 bases and 0 bases, with 16 bases remaining between them. The CDR3 sequence is 14 residues long. The CDR3 here is CATALAGSSYEQYF. The CDR3 DNA follows: TGTGCCACCGCCCTTGCGGGCAGCTCCTACGAGCAGTACTTC.